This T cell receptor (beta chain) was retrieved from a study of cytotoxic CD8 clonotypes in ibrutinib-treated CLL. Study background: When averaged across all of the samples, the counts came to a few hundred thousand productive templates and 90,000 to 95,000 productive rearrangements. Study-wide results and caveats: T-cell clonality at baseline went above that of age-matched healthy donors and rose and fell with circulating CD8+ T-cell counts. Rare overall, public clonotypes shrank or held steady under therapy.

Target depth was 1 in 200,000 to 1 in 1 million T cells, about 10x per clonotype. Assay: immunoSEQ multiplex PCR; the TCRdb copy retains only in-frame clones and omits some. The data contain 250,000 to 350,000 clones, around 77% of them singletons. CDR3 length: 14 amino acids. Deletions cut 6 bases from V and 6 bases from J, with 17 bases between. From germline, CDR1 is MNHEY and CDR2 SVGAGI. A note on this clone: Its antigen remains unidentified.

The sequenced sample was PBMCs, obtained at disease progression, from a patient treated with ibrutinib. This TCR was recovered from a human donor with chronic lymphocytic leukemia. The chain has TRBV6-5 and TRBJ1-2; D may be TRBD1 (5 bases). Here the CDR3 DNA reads TGTGCCAGCAGGGATTCCGGGACCTATGATGGCTACACCTTC. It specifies CASRDSGTYDGYTF.